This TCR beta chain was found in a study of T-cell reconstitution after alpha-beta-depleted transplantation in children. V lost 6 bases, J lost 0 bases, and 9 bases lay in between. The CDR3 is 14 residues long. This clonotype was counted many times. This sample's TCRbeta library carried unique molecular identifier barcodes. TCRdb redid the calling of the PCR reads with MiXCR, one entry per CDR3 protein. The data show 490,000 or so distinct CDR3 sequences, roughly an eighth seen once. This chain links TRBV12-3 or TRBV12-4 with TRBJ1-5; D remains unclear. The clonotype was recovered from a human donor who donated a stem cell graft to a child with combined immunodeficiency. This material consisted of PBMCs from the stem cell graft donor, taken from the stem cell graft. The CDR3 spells CASSLGRSNQPQHF. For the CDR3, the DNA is TGTGCCAGCAGCCTAGGACGTAGCAATCAGCCCCAGCATTTT.